This T cell receptor beta chain was retrieved from a study of T-cell reconstitution after alpha-beta-depleted transplantation in children. The V end lost 6 bases, the J end lost 2 bases, and 7 bases lay between the germline ends. Germline V gene sequence: CDR1 DFQATT, CDR2 SNEGSKA (reference sequence). The CDR3 is 11 residues long. This clonotype has a count of ten or more. Using unique molecular identifiers, the investigators prepared the TCRbeta library. TCRdb re-derived calls from the PCR reads in MiXCR, one entry per CDR3 protein. This sample has 350,000 to 450,000 distinct CDR3 sequences, with roughly 22% found just once.

This receptor was taken from a human donor who donated a stem cell graft to a child with acute myeloid leukemia. The specimen comprised PBMCs from the stem cell graft donor, sampled from the stem cell graft. The chain employs TRBV20-1 and TRBJ2-5; no clear D. CDR3 loop: CSALLQETQYF. In DNA form, the CDR3 reads TGCAGTGCCCTGCTACAAGAGACCCAGTACTTC.